Below are 20 T cell receptor beta chains sequenced from a single sample in a study of cytomegalovirus exposure and HLA in healthy donors. PCR was performed using 60 Vbeta and 13 Jbeta primers. The method was immunoSEQ multiplex PCR; TCRdb's version includes in-frame clones alone and lacks a portion of them. The sample includes about 78,000 clones, around 80% of them seen just once. Sequencing was performed on PBMCs. The receptor set was obtained from a male donor in good health and CMV-seronegative.

The J gene is TRBJ2-7, the V gene TRBV10-2, with 10 bases aligning to TRBD1. The CDR3 contains 14 residues. Trimming at V came to 6 bases and at J to 2 bases, leaving 4 bases not matched to a gene. Germline V gene lookup returns CDR1 WSHSY and CDR2 SAAADI. The DNA of the CDR3 is TGCGCCAGCAGGCCGGGACAGGGGACCTACGAGCAGTACTTC. This codes for CASRPGQGTYEQYF.

The chain employs TRBV6-6 and TRBJ1-6; a possible D gene is TRBD1 (6 bases). Germline V gene lookup returns CDR1 MNHNY and CDR2 SVGAGI (reference sequence). V lost 6 bases, J lost 10 bases, and 13 bases lay in between. The length of the CDR3 is 13 residues. CDR3 DNA: TGTGCCAGCAGACGACAGGAGAGCTCACCCCTCCACTTT. This translates into CASRRQESSPLHF.

The V and J genes are TRBV11-2 and TRBJ2-2, with D perhaps matching TRBD2 (7 bases). The germline gives CDR1 SGHAT, CDR2 FQNNGV. CDR3 length: 15 amino acids. V lost 6 bases to trimming and J lost 1 base, with 12 bases between them. This CDR3 reads CASRSGGQNTGELFF. The CDR3 DNA reads as TGTGCCAGCAGGTCCGGGGGGCAGAACACCGGGGAGCTGTTTTTT.

CDR3 bases: TGTGCCAGCAGCCGAACCGGGACAGGGGTGGATGGCTACACCTTC. This sequence encodes CASSRTGTGVDGYTF. The chain uses TRBV7-2 and TRBJ1-2, with 10 bases fitting TRBD1. Germline CDR1 is SGHTA and CDR2 is FQGNSA. CDR3 length: 15 residues. The V and J ends lost 5 bases and 6 bases, in that order; junction bases with no gene match: 9.

The chain carries TRBV5-1 and TRBJ1-2; 7 bases agree with TRBD1. In germline, CDR1 is SGHRS, CDR2 YFSETQ. J lost 5 bases, V lost 3 bases, and 7 bases had no gene match. This CDR3 comprises 14 residues. This CDR3 reads CASSSGTAQYGYTF. CDR3 nucleotides: TGCGCCAGCAGCTCCGGGACAGCGCAATATGGCTACACCTTC. The complete variable domain, with remaining parts taken from reference TRBV5-1 and TRBJ1-2, reads KAGVTQTPRYLIKTRGQQVTLSCSPISGHRSVSWYQQTPGQGLQFLFEYFSETQRNKGNFPGRFSGRQFSNSRSEMNVSTLELGDSALYLCASSSGTAQYGYTFGSGTRLTVV.

The chain employs TRBV9 and TRBJ2-1, with 11 nucleotides matching TRBD2. The trim removed 1 base at V and 9 bases at J, leaving 0 bases unmatched. Germline-derived CDR1 and CDR2 are SGDLS and YYNGEE. This CDR3 comprises 13 residues. For the CDR3, the DNA is TGTGCCAGCAGCGTAACTAGCGGGGGTGAGCAGTTCTTC. This gives the protein CASSVTSGGEQFF.

The V gene is TRBV30, the J gene TRBJ2-1; possible D gene TRBD2, 6 bases. The CDR3 has 13 amino acids. CDR1 is GTSNPN and CDR2 is SVGIG in the germline V gene (reference sequence). The V end lost 3 bases, the J end lost 12 bases, and 18 bases lay between the germline ends. CDR3 sequence reads: CAWSAGLSEGQFF. CDR3 in DNA: TGTGCCTGGAGCGCGGGACTGTCCGAAGGGCAGTTCTTC.

The chain has TRBV9 and TRBJ2-1; perhaps TRBD2 as D (6 bases). Trimming shortened V by 3 bases and J by 6 bases, and 16 bases separated the two germline ends. Germline values: CDR1 SGDLS, CDR2 YYNGEE. This CDR3 has 15 residues. The chain's CDR3 is CASSGRDFVANEQFF. CDR3 sequence (DNA): TGTGCCAGCAGCGGCCGGGACTTCGTCGCCAATGAGCAGTTCTTC. Filled out from reference TRBV9 and TRBJ2-1, the complete variable domain reads DSGVTQTPKHLITATGQRVTLRCSPRSGDLSVYWYQQSLDQGLQFLIQYYNGEERAKGNILERFSAQQFPDLHSELNLSSLELGDSALYFCASSGRDFVANEQFFGPGTRLTVL.

This chain links TRBV28 with TRBJ1-5, with TRBD1 matching 8 bases. V lost 5 bases and J lost 5; bases outside the gene matches: 17. Germline CDR1 reads MDHEN; CDR2 reads SYDVKM. The CDR3 is made up of 18 amino acids. CDR3 loop: CASSRLGGHRGVYQPQHF. The CDR3 DNA follows: TGTGCCAGCAGTCGCCTAGGGGGACACAGGGGGGTGTATCAGCCCCAGCATTTT.

This clone has only a few counts. The rearrangement joins TRBV5-1 to TRBJ2-5; D call uncertain. The V end was cut by 4 bases, the J end by 5 bases, with 15 bases between. The CDR3 spans 14 residues. Germline values: CDR1 SGHRS, CDR2 YFSETQ. The CDR3 DNA follows: TGCGCCAGCAGCCCGAGCACTTCGCGGGAGACCCAGTACTTC. It is translated as CASSPSTSRETQYF.

The genes are TRBV4-1 and TRBJ2-7; weak D call: TRBD1 (5 bases). Germline V lookup: CDR1 MGHRA, CDR2 YSYEKL. V shed 1 base and J shed 4 bases, with 14 bases lying between them. This CDR3 region has 15 residues. CDR3 amino acids: CASSQVMGPRYEQYF. Written as DNA, the CDR3 is TGCGCCAGCAGCCAAGTGATGGGGCCCAGATACGAGCAGTACTTC.

This sequence joins TRBV15 and TRBJ1-4, with 9 bases lining up with TRBD1. CDR1 and CDR2 (germline): LNHNV, YYDKDF (reference sequence). V was pared by 8 bases and J by 8 bases, with 6 bases of the junction left unmatched. The CDR3 sequence is 13 residues long. The CDR3 loop is CATQDRGEEKLFF. Here the CDR3 DNA reads TGTGCCACCCAGGACAGGGGCGAGGAAAAACTGTTTTTT.

The V and J genes are TRBV25-1 and TRBJ1-1, with TRBD1 matching over 8 bases. J lost 7 bases, V lost 5 bases, and 6 bases had no gene match. CDR3 length: 13 amino acids. Germline CDR1 reads MGHDK; CDR2 reads SYGVNS. The CDR3 DNA is TGTGCCAGCAGTACCGGACAGGGCCGTGAAGCTTTCTTT. This encodes CASSTGQGREAFF.

This sequence joins TRBV7-9 and TRBJ2-1; 9 positions agree with TRBD1. The CDR3 has 15 amino acids. The junction had 6 bases not matched to a gene; V was cut back by 5 bases and J by 4 bases. The germline CDR1 and CDR2 sequences are SEHNR and FQNEAQ (reference sequence). The CDR3 loop is CASSPGTGRYNEQFF. As DNA, the CDR3 is TGTGCCAGCAGCCCCGGGACAGGGAGATACAATGAGCAGTTCTTC.

This clone was seen once. The V and J genes are TRBV7-2 and TRBJ1-4; D ambiguous. The CDR3 covers 13 residues. Trimming removed 5 bases from V and 0 bases from J, with 4 bases in between. Germline V gene lookup returns CDR1 SGHTA and CDR2 FQGNSA. As DNA, the CDR3 is TGTGCCAGCAGCAGAGCAACTAATGAAAAACTGTTTTTT. Encoded protein: CASSRATNEKLFF.

CDR3 sequence: CASSSGGSGTGELFF. The CDR3 coding sequence is TGCGCCAGCAGCTCCGGGGGGTCGGGGACCGGGGAGCTGTTTTTT. The chain recombines TRBV5-1 with TRBJ2-2; 7 bases map to TRBD2. The CDR3 length is 15 residues. Germline loops: CDR1 SGHRS, CDR2 YFSETQ. Trimming removed 3 bases from V and 5 bases from J; junction bases left unmatched: 7.

The chain couples TRBV5-1 to TRBJ2-3; weak D call: TRBD1 (7 bases). The CDR3 consists of 14 residues. Trimming removed 7 bases from V and 2 bases from J, with 14 bases in between. Looked up from germline, CDR1 is SGHRS and CDR2 is YFSETQ. The CDR3 coding sequence is TGCGCCAGCGCCCGGGGGACAGACACAGATACGCAGTATTTT. It codes for CASARGTDTDTQYF. The full variable domain, its missing parts supplied by reference TRBV5-1 and TRBJ2-3, is KAGVTQTPRYLIKTRGQQVTLSCSPISGHRSVSWYQQTPGQGLQFLFEYFSETQRNKGNFPGRFSGRQFSNSRSEMNVSTLELGDSALYLCASARGTDTDTQYFGPGTRLTVL.

This clone has only one observation. The chain has TRBV5-1 and TRBJ2-3, with 7 bases identical to TRBD1. Germline CDR1 is SGHRS and CDR2 is YFSETQ. The CDR3 runs 16 residues. The trim removed 4 bases at V and 2 bases at J, leaving 10 bases unmatched. The DNA for the CDR3 is TGCGCCAGCAGCCTACTAGGGGACAGATTCACAGATACGCAGTATTTT. Protein sequence: CASSLLGDRFTDTQYF.

This clone was detected a few times. V gene TRBV5-1 combines with J gene TRBJ1-2, with D perhaps matching TRBD1 (6 bases). The V end was cut by 4 bases, the J end by 4 bases, with 11 bases between. This CDR3 is built from 13 residues. The germline V gene has CDR1 SGHRS and CDR2 YFSETQ. The CDR3 reads CASSLGQSYGYTF. CDR3 nucleotide sequence: TGCGCCAGCAGCCTTGGACAGTCCTATGGCTACACCTTC.

The CDR3 is CASSPRELSSTDTQHF. The CDR3 DNA reads as TGTGCCAGCTCCCCCCGGGAACTTTCGAGCACAGATACGCAGCATTTT. The rearrangement joins TRBV6-4 to TRBJ2-3, with unresolved D. Matching the DNA end better, TRBJ1-5 makes the J call doubtful. There are 16 residues in the CDR3. CDR1 and CDR2 from the germline V gene are MRHNA and SNTAGT.